These 27 T cell receptor beta chains were all obtained from the same sample, sequenced in a study of Ad26.COV2.S vaccination and SARS-CoV-2 variants. Sample treatment: around 19 received Ad26.COV2.S at low or high dose, single or two shots; several received placebo; per-sample allocation not given. Specimens were obtained on day 63 following the first vaccine or placebo injection. The assay was immunoSEQ multiplex PCR, and TCRdb's table has in-frame clones only and misses some. The table records 300,000 to 400,000 clones, roughly 89% of them present only once. The material sequenced was peripheral blood, taken in a trial of Ad26.COV2.S vaccine versus placebo. These receptors all stem from a person between 18 and 59 years old who received the Ad26.COV2.S COVID-19 vaccine or a placebo.

The chain joins TRBV6-5 to TRBJ1-4, with 7 bases lining up with TRBD1. CDR3 length: 16 amino acids. Per the germline V gene, CDR1 is MNHEY and CDR2 is SVGAGI. J was trimmed by 4 bases and V by 3 bases; bases with no gene match: 8. The CDR3 here is CASSYRSGTVNEKLFF. CDR3 sequence (DNA): TGTGCCAGCAGTTATCGATCCGGGACAGTTAATGAAAAACTGTTTTTT.

This rearrangement joins TRBV5-1 to TRBJ1-6, with TRBD1 matching 8 bases. V lost 8 bases and J lost 4; bases outside the gene matches: 8. The length of the CDR3 is 15 residues. The V gene's germline CDR1 is SGHRS and CDR2 YFSETQ. The CDR3, as DNA: TGCGCCAGTTTTCCGGGACAGGATTATAATTCACCCCTCCACTTT. Encoded protein: CASFPGQDYNSPLHF.

This clone was found a few times. CDR3 residues: CASSRDSSYEQYF. CDR3 nucleotide sequence: TGTGCCAGCAGCCGGGACAGCTCCTACGAGCAGTACTTC. The rearrangement joins TRBV7-9 to TRBJ2-7; 7 bases are shared with TRBD1. V trimming: 5 bases; J trimming: 0 bases; junction bases outside the gene matches: 1. This CDR3 comprises 13 residues. The germline gives CDR1 SEHNR, CDR2 FQNEAQ (reference sequence).

The chain recombines TRBV7-9 with TRBJ2-7; 8 nucleotides agree with TRBD2. Germline CDR1 is SEHNR and CDR2 is FQNEAQ (reference sequence). This CDR3 is built from 15 residues. The ends lost 1 base at V and 2 bases at J; junction bases unmatched: 4. CDR3 protein: CASSLGAGETYEQYF. DNA for the CDR3: TGTGCCAGCAGCTTAGGAGCGGGAGAGACCTACGAGCAGTACTTC.

The rearrangement links TRBV4-1 to TRBJ1-1, with D perhaps TRBD1 (5 bases). The CDR3 is made up of 13 amino acids. Germline V CDR1 and CDR2: MGHRA, YSYEKL. Between the trimmed V and J ends, which lost 0 bases and 6 bases, there was a span of 8 bases. CDR3 residues: CASSQDRAPEAFF. The CDR3 bases are TGCGCCAGCAGCCAAGACAGGGCCCCTGAAGCTTTCTTT.

The chain combines TRBV28 with TRBJ1-3; 7 positions match TRBD1. The ends lost 5 bases at V and 3 bases at J; junction bases unmatched: 4. Germline lookup yields CDR1 MDHEN and CDR2 SYDVKM. The CDR3 has 14 amino acids. The CDR3 region is CASSPTGVGNTIYF. As DNA, the CDR3 is TGTGCCAGCAGTCCCACAGGGGTTGGAAACACCATATATTTT.

This chain connects TRBV21-1 to TRBJ1-3. TRBV21-1 is reported as a pseudogene. The CDR3 length is 16 residues. CDR3 sequence: CASSKVSPGTGNTIYF. CDR3 bases: TGTGCCAGCAGCAAAGTGTCCCCCGGCACTGGAAACACCATATATTTT.

This clone appeared a single time. Distinct nucleotide sequences in the sample also encode this CDR3. The chain carries TRBV7-9 and TRBJ2-3; 11 nucleotides line up with TRBD2. After removal of 1 base from V and 6 bases from J, the junction contained 3 bases not matched to a gene. This CDR3 contains 15 residues. Germline V gene sequence: CDR1 SEHNR, CDR2 FQNEAQ (reference sequence). CDR3 protein: CASSLVAGGPDTQYF. The DNA for the CDR3 is TGTGCCAGCAGCTTAGTAGCGGGGGGGCCGGATACGCAGTATTTT.

The chain links TRBV4-1 to TRBJ2-7; a possible D gene is TRBD2 (6 bases). Per the germline V gene, CDR1 is MGHRA and CDR2 is YSYEKL. The ends were cut back, 4 bases at V and 2 bases at J, with 12 bases in the middle. This CDR3 region has 14 residues. The CDR3 nucleotides are TGCGCCAGCAGCCGGGAGGAAACAACCTACGAGCAGTACTTC. Translated: CASSREETTYEQYF.

The chain couples TRBV5-1 to TRBJ2-1; D gene ambiguous. CDR3 length: 12 residues. Germline lookup yields CDR1 SGHRS and CDR2 YFSETQ. V was pared by 0 bases and J by 8 bases, with 6 bases between. The CDR3 DNA is TGCGCCAGCAGCTTGGCGGGTGATGAGCAGTTCTTC. Its protein product is CASSLAGDEQFF.

The chain is built from TRBV6-5 and TRBJ2-2; D is ambiguous. CDR1 MNHEY and CDR2 SVGAGI come from the germline V gene. The CDR3 sequence is 12 residues long. V lost 7 bases and J lost 4, with 7 bases in between. The CDR3 nucleotides are TGTGCCAGCACTCGGCTCACCGGGGAGCTGTTTTTT. Protein sequence: CASTRLTGELFF.

V usage is TRBV18 and J usage is TRBJ1-6; TRBD1 matches 10 bases. Trimming cost V 3 bases and J 8 bases; bases outside gene matches: 7. Germline V gene data show CDR1 as KGHSH and CDR2 as LQKENI. CDR3 length: 16 amino acids. CDR3 region: CASSPRTGGIDSPLHF. CDR3 sequence (DNA): TGTGCCAGCTCACCCCGGACAGGGGGTATAGATTCACCCCTCCACTTT.

The genes are TRBV7-2 and TRBJ2-1, with TRBD1 matching 9 bases. Looked up from germline, CDR1 is SGHTA and CDR2 is FQGNSA. CDR3 length: 17 residues. V shed 5 bases and J 0 bases; nucleotides not matched to a gene: 8. The CDR3 region is CASSAHRDRASYNEQFF. In DNA form, the CDR3 reads TGTGCCAGCAGCGCACACCGGGACAGGGCCTCCTACAATGAGCAGTTCTTC.

The chain is built from TRBV15 and TRBJ1-5; TRBD1 matches at 9 bases. With 0 bases clipped from V and 6 bases from J, the junction kept 6 bases outside the gene matches. CDR1 and CDR2 from the germline V gene are LNHNV and YYDKDF (reference sequence). The CDR3 spans 16 residues. The CDR3 here is CATSRDTGGKSQPQHF. CDR3 nucleotides: TGTGCCACCAGCAGAGATACAGGGGGCAAGAGTCAGCCCCAGCATTTT.

The chain links TRBV5-1 to TRBJ2-2; D remains unclear. The CDR3 is 13 residues long. V dropped 0 bases and J dropped 4 bases, with 4 bases sitting between them. From germline, CDR1 is SGHRS and CDR2 YFSETQ. CDR3 bases: TGCGCCAGCAGCTTGGAATTCACCGGGGAGCTGTTTTTT. It specifies CASSLEFTGELFF.

The V call is TRBV20-1, the J call TRBJ2-3, with a weak D call TRBD2 (5 bases). The CDR3 contains 14 residues. The ends were cut back, 3 bases at V and 1 base at J, with 11 bases in the middle. Germline V gene lookup returns CDR1 DFQATT and CDR2 SNEGSKA (reference sequence). In DNA form, the CDR3 reads TGCAGTGCTAGTAGGACTTTCGGCACAGATACGCAGTATTTT. This translates into CSASRTFGTDTQYF.

The V gene is TRBV5-1, the J gene TRBJ2-7, with 10 bases identical to TRBD2. Per the germline V gene, CDR1 is SGHRS and CDR2 is YFSETQ. This CDR3 has 15 residues. Trimming at V came to 5 bases and at J to 7 bases, leaving 12 bases not matched to a gene. The CDR3 spells CASRPAGLATFEQYF. The CDR3 region has the DNA TGCGCCAGCAGGCCTGCGGGACTAGCGACGTTTGAGCAGTACTTC.

The V gene is TRBV30, the J gene TRBJ1-5, with a tentative D call TRBD1 (5 bases). Per germline, CDR1 GTSNPN and CDR2 SVGIG (reference sequence). V was pared by 0 bases and J by 4 bases, with 7 bases between. The CDR3 contains 13 residues. The CDR3 DNA follows: TGTGCCTGGAGTGTGGCAGGGAATCAGCCCCAGCATTTT. Protein sequence: CAWSVAGNQPQHF.

This rearrangement joins TRBV6-5 to TRBJ1-2; perhaps TRBD1 as D (6 bases). The length of the CDR3 is 13 residues. Germline V gives CDR1 MNHEY, CDR2 SVGAGI. Trimming took 6 bases from V and 6 from J, leaving 14 bases between them. DNA of the CDR3: TGTGCCAGCAGCTGGACAGAATCGGATGGCTACACCTTC. Translated, it gives CASSWTESDGYTF.

J is TRBJ1-1 and V is TRBV3-1 (or the pseudogene TRBV3-2); maybe TRBD1 (5 bases). Trimming took 0 bases from V and 5 from J, leaving 22 bases between them. In germline, CDR1 is LGHDT, CDR2 YNNKEL (reference sequence). This CDR3 has 18 residues. The CDR3 reads CASSQDWAGTPFGTEAFF. CDR3 nucleotide sequence: TGTGCCAGCAGCCAAGATTGGGCAGGGACTCCCTTCGGAACTGAAGCTTTCTTT.

V and J are TRBV5-5 and TRBJ1-5, with D perhaps matching TRBD1 (5 bases). Trimming took 0 bases from V and 1 from J, leaving 11 bases between them. CDR1 is SGHKS, CDR2 YYEKEE, per germline (reference sequence). This CDR3 contains 16 residues. This chain's CDR3 is CASSLAGGRSNQPQHF. DNA of the CDR3: TGTGCCAGCAGCTTGGCTGGGGGGAGAAGCAATCAGCCCCAGCATTTT. Filled out from reference TRBV5-5 and TRBJ1-5, the complete variable domain reads DAGVTQSPTHLIKTRGQQVTLRCSPISGHKSVSWYQQVLGQGPQFIFQYYEKEERGRGNFPDRFSARQFPNYSSELNVNALLLGDSALYLCASSLAGGRSNQPQHFGDGTRLSIL.

This rearrangement joins TRBV10-1 to TRBJ1-1; D is undetermined. The CDR3 consists of 13 residues. The V gene's germline CDR1 is WNHNN and CDR2 SYGVQD (reference sequence). V lost 0 bases and J 2 bases, leaving 4 bases between the germline ends. The CDR3 DNA follows: TGCGCCAGCAGTGAGTCGGTTAACACTGAAGCTTTCTTT. Its translation is CASSESVNTEAFF.

V and J are TRBV5-1 and TRBJ1-1, with D unresolved. The CDR3 is 14 amino acids. The V and J ends lost 2 bases and 7 bases respectively, with 15 bases between them. Germline loops: CDR1 SGHRS, CDR2 YFSETQ. The CDR3 DNA reads as TGCGCCAGCAGCTTCGGACGGGGAGGAAGTGAAGCTTTCTTT. Translated: CASSFGRGGSEAFF.

The chain recombines TRBV4-3 with TRBJ2-5, with 10 bases lining up with TRBD1. Germline-derived CDR1 and CDR2 are LGHNA and YSLEER. Unmatched junction bases numbered 3, after V lost 1 base and J lost 4 bases. The CDR3 is made up of 15 amino acids. The CDR3 is CASSQGTGGSETQYF. In DNA, the CDR3 is TGCGCCAGCAGCCAAGGGACAGGGGGTTCAGAGACCCAGTACTTC.

The chain combines TRBV6-1 with TRBJ2-2; D is ambiguous. This CDR3 spans 15 amino acids. In germline, CDR1 is MNHNS, CDR2 SASEGT. Trimming removed 0 bases from V and 8 bases from J, with 13 bases in between. The CDR3 coding sequence is TGTGCCAGCAGTGAAGCGTTCACTCCCGGAGGGGAGCTGTTTTTT. Encoded protein: CASSEAFTPGGELFF.

The sample holds a few counts of this clone. The chain employs TRBV4-3 and TRBJ1-1, with a weak D call TRBD1 (6 bases). This CDR3 contains 14 residues. The germline CDR1 and CDR2 sequences are LGHNA and YSLEER. Trimming took off 2 bases at V and 10 bases at J, with 17 bases between the two ends. The CDR3 DNA sequence: TGCGCCAGCAGCCAACTCGGAGGGATCAGGGGAGCTTTCTTT. It encodes CASSQLGGIRGAFF.

The chain uses TRBV19 and TRBJ1-2, with 8 nucleotides matching TRBD1. CDR3 length equals 14 residues. The germline CDR1 and CDR2 sequences are LNHDA and SQIVND (reference sequence). The ends lost 4 bases at V and 4 bases at J; junction bases unmatched: 5. The DNA of the CDR3 is TGTGCCAGTAGTAGAGGACAGGGCACCTATGGCTACACCTTC. Amino acid sequence: CASSRGQGTYGYTF.